A selection of T cell receptor beta chains follows, all from one sample in a study of T cells in Graves' hyperthyroidism and ophthalmopathy. MiXCR was run by TCRdb on the multiplex PCR reads, yielding one entry per CDR3 protein. This table has just under 750,000 distinct CDR3 sequences, 30% to 40% appearing once. Sequencing was done on a sample of blood. The receptors shown here come from a woman aged 40 to 49 with Graves' hyperthyroidism. The conserved cysteine and the conserved F or W are not part of the CDR3 here. The order of the fields is V gene, CDR3 length, D gene, J gene, CDR3 protein. A D gene is named only where the DNA matches it firmly.

TRBV9	13	TRBD1	TRBJ1-1	ASTREGQKGSEAF
TRBV6-5	13	NA	TRBJ1-5	ASSYGGTSNQPQH
TRBV29-1	11	NA	TRBJ1-1	SLGGPPNTEAF
TRBV6-5	13	NA	TRBJ1-1	ASSYSGLVNTEAF
TRBV24-1	12	TRBD1	TRBJ1-5	ATSDDRGGQPQH
TRBV4-1	10	NA	TRBJ1-4	ASSVRVGKLF
TRBV11-2	12	NA	TRBJ1-1	ASSDNGRPTEAF
TRBV2	13	NA	TRBJ1-6	ASSEGHQYDSPLH
TRBV5-1	13	NA	TRBJ2-7	ASSFPRRDGLEQY
TRBV29-1	10	NA	TRBJ1-1	SDVTGNTEAF
TRBV28	11	NA	TRBJ1-1	ASRSGPPSGAF
TRBV12-3/TRBV12-4	11	TRBD2	TRBJ2-7	ASSHSGGVEQY
TRBV10-2	9	TRBD1	TRBJ1-2	ASSDRDRGT
TRBV12-3/TRBV12-4	10	NA	TRBJ2-7	ASSLDPGVRY
TRBV19	13	NA	TRBJ1-1	ASSSGGLPNTEAF
TRBV9	12	NA	TRBJ1-6	ASSVGGINSPLH
TRBV28	14	NA	TRBJ1-6	ASSLPGSSYNSPLH
TRBV25-1	14	TRBD1	TRBJ2-2	ASSDAGQGATGELF
TRBV4-3	14	NA	TRBJ1-6	ASSQHPGGQSSPLH
TRBV5-1	14	TRBD1	TRBJ1-3	ASSPPWTGAGNTIY
TRBV9	15	TRBD2	TRBJ2-7	ASSAGPPSGISYEQY
TRBV11-2	13	NA	TRBJ1-4	ASSLESTTYEKLF
TRBV7-2	14	TRBD2	TRBJ2-4	ASSLGTGGAKNIQY
TRBV7-9	13	NA	TRBJ1-2	ASSRGEGADYGYT
TRBV19	12	NA	TRBJ1-6	ASSKRPDNSPLH
TRBV19	13	TRBD2	TRBJ2-7	ASKLGREDSYEQY
TRBV15	11	NA	TRBJ2-5	ATSTTGKETQY
TRBV7-7	11	NA	TRBJ1-5	ASSPGFGQPQH
TRBV7-2	14	NA	TRBJ2-7	ASSLVPETGTYEQY
TRBV7-2	9	NA	TRBJ1-1	ASSSSQGAF
TRBV20-1	14	NA	TRBJ1-1	SASTTGVRMNTEAF
TRBV7-9	11	NA	TRBJ1-1	ASSPVGATEAF
TRBV7-9	11	NA	TRBJ1-2	ASSYRGDKGRT
TRBV10-1	11	NA	TRBJ2-5	ASSSFTGETQY
TRBV4-3	14	NA	TRBJ1-1	ASSQGPGIGNREAF
TRBV4-3	13	NA	TRBJ1-5	ASSQAQGHNQPQH
TRBV28	13	TRBD1	TRBJ2-5	ASSMTGYRQETQY
TRBV7-2	14	NA	TRBJ2-3	ASSPPWGFNTDTQY
TRBV7-9	16	NA	TRBJ2-7	ASSSSYSGPGAGYEQY
TRBV10-3	12	NA	TRBJ1-2	AISDSDRSYGYT
TRBV6-1	13	TRBD2	TRBJ2-2	ASSGIAGGTGELF
TRBV4-3	11	NA	TRBJ2-3	ASMQMGGDTQY
TRBV10-3	11	TRBD1	TRBJ1-6	ATRTGENSPLH
TRBV6-5	10	TRBD1	TRBJ1-1	ASSATTGWAF
TRBV11-2	15	NA	TRBJ1-1	AGSLVHFPGMNTEAF
TRBV7-2	13	TRBD2	TRBJ2-5	ASSAISGGQETQY
TRBV29-1	13	TRBD1	TRBJ2-3	SVTTGKSSTDTQY
TRBV5-1	16	TRBD1	TRBJ1-4	ASSQGQGARETNEKLF
TRBV5-8	14	NA	TRBJ2-6	ASSLSFSSGANVLT
TRBV7-2	11	NA	TRBJ1-3	ASSSKIGNTIY
TRBV7-2	11	NA	TRBJ1-2	ASSLREGDGYT
TRBV20-1	15	NA	TRBJ1-1	SARGRRGTRWGTEAF
TRBV7-9	12	TRBD2	TRBJ2-7	ASSLDGTRAEQY
TRBV19	13	NA	TRBJ1-2	ASSIDPARGYGYT
TRBV7-2	12	TRBD2	TRBJ2-7	ASSLRGGGYEQY
TRBV7-8	14	TRBD1	TRBJ2-5	ASSSLQGAGPETQY
TRBV5-1	11	NA	TRBJ2-7	ASSFSDPNEQY
TRBV19	13	NA	TRBJ2-7	ASGMTLGSPYEQY
TRBV5-1	13	NA	TRBJ2-5	ASCLGGGQQETQY
TRBV29-1	11	NA	TRBJ2-7	SVEAGSAYEQY